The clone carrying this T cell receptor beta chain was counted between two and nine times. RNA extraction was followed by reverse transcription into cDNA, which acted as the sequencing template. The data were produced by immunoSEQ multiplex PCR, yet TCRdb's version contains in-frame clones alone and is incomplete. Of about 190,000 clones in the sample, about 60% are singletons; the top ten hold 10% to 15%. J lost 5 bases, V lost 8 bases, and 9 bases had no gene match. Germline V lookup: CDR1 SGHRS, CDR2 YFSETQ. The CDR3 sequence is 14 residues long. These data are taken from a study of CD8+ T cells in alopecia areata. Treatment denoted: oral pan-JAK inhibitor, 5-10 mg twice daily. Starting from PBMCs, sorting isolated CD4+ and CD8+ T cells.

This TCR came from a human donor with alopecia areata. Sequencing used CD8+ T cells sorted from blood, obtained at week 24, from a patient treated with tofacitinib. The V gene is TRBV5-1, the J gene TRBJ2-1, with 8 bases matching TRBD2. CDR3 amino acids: CASWSSGANNEQFF. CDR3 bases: TGCGCCAGTTGGAGTAGCGGGGCCAACAATGAGCAGTTCTTC.